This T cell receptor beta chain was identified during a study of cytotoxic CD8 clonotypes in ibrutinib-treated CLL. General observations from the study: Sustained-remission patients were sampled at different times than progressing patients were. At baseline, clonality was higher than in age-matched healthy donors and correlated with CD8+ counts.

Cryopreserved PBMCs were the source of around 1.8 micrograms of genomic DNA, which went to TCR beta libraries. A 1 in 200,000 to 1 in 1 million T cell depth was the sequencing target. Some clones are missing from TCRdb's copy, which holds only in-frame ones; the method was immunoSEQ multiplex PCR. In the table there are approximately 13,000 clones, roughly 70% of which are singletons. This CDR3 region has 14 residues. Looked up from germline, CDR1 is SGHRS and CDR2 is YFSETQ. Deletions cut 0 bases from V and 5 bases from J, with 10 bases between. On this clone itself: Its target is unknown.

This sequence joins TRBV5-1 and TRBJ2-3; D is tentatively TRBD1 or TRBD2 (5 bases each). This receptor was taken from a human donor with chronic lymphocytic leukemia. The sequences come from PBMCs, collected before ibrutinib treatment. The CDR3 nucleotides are TGCGCCAGCAGCTTGGACGGGGCTGGAGATACGCAGTATTTT. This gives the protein CASSLDGAGDTQYF.